Described below is a single TCR beta chain sequence and its context. Its antigen remains unidentified. The sample is drawn from a study of a mutant IDH1 vaccine in newly diagnosed glioma. Background on the study: Treatment recipients were approximately 62% male and about 40% female, and their mean age was around 40 years. Therapy received beforehand was radiotherapy, temozolomide, or both, with most patients given both. Study results and caveats: Across multiple MHC alleles, 93.3% of patients had vaccine-induced responses.

Only in-frame clones appear in the TCRdb table, and some are missing; sequencing was by immunoSEQ multiplex PCR. The sample gives roughly 38,000 clones, about 76% of which show up once; 5% to 6% is in the top ten. Time point: week 23, last vaccination. Vaccination used 300 ug of mutant IDH1 20-mer peptide per dose, with topical imiquimod. Trimming cost V 8 bases and J 0 bases, with 8 bases left between them. This CDR3 comprises 12 residues. Germline values: CDR1 MNHEY, CDR2 SVGAGI. The receptor's source is a man aged 50 to 60 with glioma. The chain employs TRBV6-5 and TRBJ2-7; tentative D call: TRBD2 (6 bases). Specimen: PBMCs, collected from a glioma patient whose treatment included an IDH1 peptide vaccine. CDR3 loop: CASGRSSYEQYF. CDR3 nucleotides: TGTGCCAGCGGGAGGTCCTCCTACGAGCAGTACTTC.